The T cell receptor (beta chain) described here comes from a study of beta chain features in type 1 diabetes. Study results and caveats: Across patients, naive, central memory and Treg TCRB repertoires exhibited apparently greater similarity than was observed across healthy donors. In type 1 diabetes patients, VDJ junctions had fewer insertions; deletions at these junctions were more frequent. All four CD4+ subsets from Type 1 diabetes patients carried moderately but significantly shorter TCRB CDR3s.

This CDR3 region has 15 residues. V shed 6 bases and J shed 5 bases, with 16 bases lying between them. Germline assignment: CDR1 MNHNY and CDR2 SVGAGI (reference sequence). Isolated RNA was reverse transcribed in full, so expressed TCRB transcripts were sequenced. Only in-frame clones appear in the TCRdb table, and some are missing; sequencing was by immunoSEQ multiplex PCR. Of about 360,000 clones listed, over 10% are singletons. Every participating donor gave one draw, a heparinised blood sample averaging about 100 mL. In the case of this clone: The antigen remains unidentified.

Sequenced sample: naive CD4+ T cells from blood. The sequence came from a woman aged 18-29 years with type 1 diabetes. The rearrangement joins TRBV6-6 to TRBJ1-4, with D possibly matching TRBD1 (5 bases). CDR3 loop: CASSSNRLRNEKLFF. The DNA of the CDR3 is TGTGCCAGCAGCTCAAACAGGTTACGAAATGAAAAACTGTTTTTT.